This entry describes one TCR beta chain. Its antigen is as yet unknown. The CDR3 is cut off 3 residues early in the read; its end comes from the germline J gene. Dot-blot hybridization genotyped cervical HPV amplified with MY09/MY11 PCR. The ends lost 4 bases at V and 3 bases at J; junction bases unmatched: 18. Germline V lookup: CDR1 SQVTM, CDR2 ANQGSEA. CDR3 length: 18 amino acids. The data were obtained in a study of T cells in women clearing cervical HPV infection. Looking at the study overall: Case blood was drawn when the lesion was first found; control blood after infection became undetectable. HLA type stays a possible confounder, typing being limited.

General study results and limits: CIN3+ cases had significantly higher TCR repertoire richness than controls, but evenness did not differ.

Profiling relied on immunoSEQ multiplex PCR, and the TCRdb table lists in-frame clones only, not all of them. The sample's table shows over 45,000 clones. Material: blood buffy coat. This clonotype was obtained from a woman aged 18 to 75 with a cervical HPV16 infection that either progressed to CIN3+ or cleared (not recorded which). The chain joins TRBV29-1 to TRBJ1-2, with 9 bases matching TRBD1. This CDR3 reads CSVGVGRDRDLGYYGYTF. The covered CDR3 bases are TGCAGCGTTGGAGTGGGCCGGGACAGGGACCTCGGGTACTATGGC.